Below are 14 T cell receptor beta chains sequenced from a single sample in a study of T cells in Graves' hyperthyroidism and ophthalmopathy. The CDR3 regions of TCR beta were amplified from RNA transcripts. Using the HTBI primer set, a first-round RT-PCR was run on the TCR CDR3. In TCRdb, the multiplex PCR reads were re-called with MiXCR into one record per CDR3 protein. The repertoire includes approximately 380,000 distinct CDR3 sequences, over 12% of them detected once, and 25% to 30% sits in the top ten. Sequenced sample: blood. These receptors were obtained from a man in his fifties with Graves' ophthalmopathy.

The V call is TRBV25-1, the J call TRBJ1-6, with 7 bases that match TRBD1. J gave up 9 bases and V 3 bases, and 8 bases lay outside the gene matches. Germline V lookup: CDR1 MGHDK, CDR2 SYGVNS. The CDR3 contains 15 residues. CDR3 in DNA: TGTGCCAGCAGTGAGGGACAGATTTTTGGTTCACCCCTCCACTTT. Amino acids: CASSEGQIFGSPLHF.

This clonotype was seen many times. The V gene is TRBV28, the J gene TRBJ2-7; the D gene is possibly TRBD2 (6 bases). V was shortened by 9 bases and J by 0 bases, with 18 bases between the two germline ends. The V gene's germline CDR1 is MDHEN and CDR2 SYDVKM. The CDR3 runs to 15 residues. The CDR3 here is CARIGGTVSSYEQYF. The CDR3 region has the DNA TGTGCCAGGATTGGGGGGACGGTAAGCTCCTACGAGCAGTACTTC.

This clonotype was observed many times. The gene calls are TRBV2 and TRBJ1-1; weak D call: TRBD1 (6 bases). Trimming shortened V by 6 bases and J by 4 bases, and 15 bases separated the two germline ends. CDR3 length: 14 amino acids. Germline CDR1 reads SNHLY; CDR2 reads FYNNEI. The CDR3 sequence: CASRVGGAVTEAFF. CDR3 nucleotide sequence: TGTGCCAGCAGAGTAGGGGGGGCGGTCACTGAAGCTTTCTTT.

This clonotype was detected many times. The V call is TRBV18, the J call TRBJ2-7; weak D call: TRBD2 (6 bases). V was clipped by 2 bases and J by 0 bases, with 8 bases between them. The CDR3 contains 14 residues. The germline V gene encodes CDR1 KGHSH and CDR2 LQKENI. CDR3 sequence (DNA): TGTGCCAGCTCACCAGGTAGCGGCTCCTACGAGCAGTACTTC. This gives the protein CASSPGSGSYEQYF.

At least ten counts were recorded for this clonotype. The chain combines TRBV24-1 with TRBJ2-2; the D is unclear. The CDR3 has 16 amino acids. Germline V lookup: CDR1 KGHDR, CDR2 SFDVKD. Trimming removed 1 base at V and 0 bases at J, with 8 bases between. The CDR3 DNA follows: TGTGCCACCAGTGATTTAGCAGAAACGAACACCGGGGAGCTGTTTTTT. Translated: CATSDLAETNTGELFF.

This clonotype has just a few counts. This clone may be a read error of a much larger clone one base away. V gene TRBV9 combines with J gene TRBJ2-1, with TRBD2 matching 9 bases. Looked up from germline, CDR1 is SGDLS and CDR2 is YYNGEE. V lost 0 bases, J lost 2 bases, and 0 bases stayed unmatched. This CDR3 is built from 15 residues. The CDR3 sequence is CASSVVAGAYNEQFF. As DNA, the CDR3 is TGTGCCAGCAGCGTAGTAGCGGGAGCCTACAATGAGCAGTTCTTC.

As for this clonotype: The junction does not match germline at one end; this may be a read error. The CDR3 reads CAGSYVIYEQYF. CDR3 nucleotides: TGTGCCGGCAGCTACGTGATCTACGAGCAGTACTTC. The chain has TRBV12-3 or TRBV12-4 and TRBJ2-7; D call uncertain. The CDR3 spans 12 residues.

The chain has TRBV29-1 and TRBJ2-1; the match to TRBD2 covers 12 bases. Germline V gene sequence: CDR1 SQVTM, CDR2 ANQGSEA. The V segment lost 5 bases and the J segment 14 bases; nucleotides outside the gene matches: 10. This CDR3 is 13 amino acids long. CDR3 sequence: CSVLRTSGAIKFF. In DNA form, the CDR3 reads TGCAGCGTTTTACGGACTAGCGGGGCCATTAAGTTCTTC.

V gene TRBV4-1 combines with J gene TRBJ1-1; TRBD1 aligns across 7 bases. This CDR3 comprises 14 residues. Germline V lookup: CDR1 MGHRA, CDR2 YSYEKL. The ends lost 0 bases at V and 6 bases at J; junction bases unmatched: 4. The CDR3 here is CASSQEHRGSEAFF. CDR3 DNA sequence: TGCGCCAGCAGCCAAGAACACAGGGGCTCTGAAGCTTTCTTT.

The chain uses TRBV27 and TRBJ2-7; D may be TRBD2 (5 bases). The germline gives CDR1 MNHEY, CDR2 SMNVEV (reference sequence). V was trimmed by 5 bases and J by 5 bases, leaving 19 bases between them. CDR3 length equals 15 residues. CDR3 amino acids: CASSTPLRRLHEQYF. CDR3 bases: TGTGCCAGCAGTACGCCCCTACGGAGGTTACACGAGCAGTACTTC.

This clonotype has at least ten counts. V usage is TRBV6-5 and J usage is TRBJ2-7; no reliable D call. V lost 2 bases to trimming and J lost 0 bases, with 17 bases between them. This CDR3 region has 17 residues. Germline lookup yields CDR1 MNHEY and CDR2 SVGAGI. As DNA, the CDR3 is TGTGCCAGCAGTTACACCAGTTTTCGACTCCCCTCCTACGAGCAGTACTTC. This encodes CASSYTSFRLPSYEQYF.

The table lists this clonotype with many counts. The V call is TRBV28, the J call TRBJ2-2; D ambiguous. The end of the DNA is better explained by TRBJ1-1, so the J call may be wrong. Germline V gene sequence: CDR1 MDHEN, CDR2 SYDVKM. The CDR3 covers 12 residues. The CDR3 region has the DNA TGTGCCAGCAGTTCGAGATCCCGGGGAGCTTTCTTT. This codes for CASSSRSRGAFF.

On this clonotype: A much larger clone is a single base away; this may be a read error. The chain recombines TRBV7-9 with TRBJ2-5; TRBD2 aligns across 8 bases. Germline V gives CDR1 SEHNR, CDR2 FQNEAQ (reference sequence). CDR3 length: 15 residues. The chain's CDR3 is CASSFEREIREAQYF. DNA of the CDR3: TGTGCCAGCAGCTTTGAGCGGGAGATTCGAGAGGCCCAGTACTTC. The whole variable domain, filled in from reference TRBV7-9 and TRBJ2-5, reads DTGVSQNPRHKITKRGQNVTFRCDPISEHNRLYWYRQTLGQGPEFLTYFQNEAQLEKSRLLSDRFSAERPKGSFSTLEIQRTEQGDSAMYLCASSFEREIREAQYFGPGTRLLVL.

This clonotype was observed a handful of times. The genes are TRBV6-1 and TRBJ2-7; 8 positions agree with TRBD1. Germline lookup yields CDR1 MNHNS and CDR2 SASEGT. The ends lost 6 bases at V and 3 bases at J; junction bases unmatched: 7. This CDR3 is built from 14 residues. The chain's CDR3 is CASRRDRGFYEQYF. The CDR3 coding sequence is TGTGCCAGCAGAAGAGACAGGGGATTCTACGAGCAGTACTTC.